This T cell receptor (beta chain) was identified during a study of T-cell reconstitution after alpha-beta-depleted transplantation in children. Study-level findings and limits: Elevated TCRbeta diversity at day 60 was traced, in some patients, to surviving recipient T cells and thymic progenitors. At around two months after transplant, the alpha-beta T cells were reportedly derived from several hundred expanded clones that came from non-depleted graft cells. T cells produced anew were the main source of T-cell counts and diversity one year after transplant.

Unique molecular identifiers were incorporated into the prepared TCRbeta library. TCRdb re-derived calls from the PCR reads in MiXCR, one entry per CDR3 protein. The table shows about a million distinct CDR3 sequences, with about 29% occurring only once. Trimming removed 4 bases from V and 1 base from J; junction bases left unmatched: 15. The CDR3 is 17 amino acids. CDR1 and CDR2 from the germline V gene are SQVTM and ANQGSEA. This clonotype showed up just a few times. Its antigen is as yet unknown. The V gene is TRBV29-1, the J gene TRBJ1-1; 7 bases line up with TRBD1. The input for sequencing was PBMCs, mostly from graft donor cells, taken 360 days after TCRalphabeta/CD19-depleted stem cell transplant. The receptor was derived from a boy less than two years old who had a stem cell transplant for SCID, so the T cells may come from the graft donor. Written as DNA, the CDR3 is TGCAGCGTTGCCCCCCTGCTAAAAGGGGGCGCGAACACTGAAGCTTTCTTT. Translation gives CSVAPLLKGGANTEAFF. The full variable domain, rest sourced from reference TRBV29-1 and TRBJ1-1, is SAVISQKPSRDICQRGTSLTIQCQVDSQVTMMFWYRQQPGQSLTLIATANQGSEATYESGFVIDKFPISRPNLTFSTLTVSNMSPEDSSIYLCSVAPLLKGGANTEAFFGQGTRLTVV.